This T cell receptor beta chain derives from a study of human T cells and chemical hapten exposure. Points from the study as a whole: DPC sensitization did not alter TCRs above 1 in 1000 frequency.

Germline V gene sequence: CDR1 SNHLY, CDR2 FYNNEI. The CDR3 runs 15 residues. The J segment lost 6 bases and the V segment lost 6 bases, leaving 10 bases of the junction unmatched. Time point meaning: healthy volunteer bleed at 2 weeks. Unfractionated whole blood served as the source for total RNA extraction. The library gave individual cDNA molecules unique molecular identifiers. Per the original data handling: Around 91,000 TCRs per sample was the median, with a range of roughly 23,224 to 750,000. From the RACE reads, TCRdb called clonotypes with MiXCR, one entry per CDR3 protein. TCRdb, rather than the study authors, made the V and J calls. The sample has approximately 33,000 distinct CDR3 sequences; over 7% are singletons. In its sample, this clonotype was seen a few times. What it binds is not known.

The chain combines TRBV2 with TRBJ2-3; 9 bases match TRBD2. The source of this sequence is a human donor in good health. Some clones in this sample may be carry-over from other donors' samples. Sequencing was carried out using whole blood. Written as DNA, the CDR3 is TGTGCCAGCAGCGCAGGGACTAGCCGTGGGGATACGCAGTATTTT. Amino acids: CASSAGTSRGDTQYF.